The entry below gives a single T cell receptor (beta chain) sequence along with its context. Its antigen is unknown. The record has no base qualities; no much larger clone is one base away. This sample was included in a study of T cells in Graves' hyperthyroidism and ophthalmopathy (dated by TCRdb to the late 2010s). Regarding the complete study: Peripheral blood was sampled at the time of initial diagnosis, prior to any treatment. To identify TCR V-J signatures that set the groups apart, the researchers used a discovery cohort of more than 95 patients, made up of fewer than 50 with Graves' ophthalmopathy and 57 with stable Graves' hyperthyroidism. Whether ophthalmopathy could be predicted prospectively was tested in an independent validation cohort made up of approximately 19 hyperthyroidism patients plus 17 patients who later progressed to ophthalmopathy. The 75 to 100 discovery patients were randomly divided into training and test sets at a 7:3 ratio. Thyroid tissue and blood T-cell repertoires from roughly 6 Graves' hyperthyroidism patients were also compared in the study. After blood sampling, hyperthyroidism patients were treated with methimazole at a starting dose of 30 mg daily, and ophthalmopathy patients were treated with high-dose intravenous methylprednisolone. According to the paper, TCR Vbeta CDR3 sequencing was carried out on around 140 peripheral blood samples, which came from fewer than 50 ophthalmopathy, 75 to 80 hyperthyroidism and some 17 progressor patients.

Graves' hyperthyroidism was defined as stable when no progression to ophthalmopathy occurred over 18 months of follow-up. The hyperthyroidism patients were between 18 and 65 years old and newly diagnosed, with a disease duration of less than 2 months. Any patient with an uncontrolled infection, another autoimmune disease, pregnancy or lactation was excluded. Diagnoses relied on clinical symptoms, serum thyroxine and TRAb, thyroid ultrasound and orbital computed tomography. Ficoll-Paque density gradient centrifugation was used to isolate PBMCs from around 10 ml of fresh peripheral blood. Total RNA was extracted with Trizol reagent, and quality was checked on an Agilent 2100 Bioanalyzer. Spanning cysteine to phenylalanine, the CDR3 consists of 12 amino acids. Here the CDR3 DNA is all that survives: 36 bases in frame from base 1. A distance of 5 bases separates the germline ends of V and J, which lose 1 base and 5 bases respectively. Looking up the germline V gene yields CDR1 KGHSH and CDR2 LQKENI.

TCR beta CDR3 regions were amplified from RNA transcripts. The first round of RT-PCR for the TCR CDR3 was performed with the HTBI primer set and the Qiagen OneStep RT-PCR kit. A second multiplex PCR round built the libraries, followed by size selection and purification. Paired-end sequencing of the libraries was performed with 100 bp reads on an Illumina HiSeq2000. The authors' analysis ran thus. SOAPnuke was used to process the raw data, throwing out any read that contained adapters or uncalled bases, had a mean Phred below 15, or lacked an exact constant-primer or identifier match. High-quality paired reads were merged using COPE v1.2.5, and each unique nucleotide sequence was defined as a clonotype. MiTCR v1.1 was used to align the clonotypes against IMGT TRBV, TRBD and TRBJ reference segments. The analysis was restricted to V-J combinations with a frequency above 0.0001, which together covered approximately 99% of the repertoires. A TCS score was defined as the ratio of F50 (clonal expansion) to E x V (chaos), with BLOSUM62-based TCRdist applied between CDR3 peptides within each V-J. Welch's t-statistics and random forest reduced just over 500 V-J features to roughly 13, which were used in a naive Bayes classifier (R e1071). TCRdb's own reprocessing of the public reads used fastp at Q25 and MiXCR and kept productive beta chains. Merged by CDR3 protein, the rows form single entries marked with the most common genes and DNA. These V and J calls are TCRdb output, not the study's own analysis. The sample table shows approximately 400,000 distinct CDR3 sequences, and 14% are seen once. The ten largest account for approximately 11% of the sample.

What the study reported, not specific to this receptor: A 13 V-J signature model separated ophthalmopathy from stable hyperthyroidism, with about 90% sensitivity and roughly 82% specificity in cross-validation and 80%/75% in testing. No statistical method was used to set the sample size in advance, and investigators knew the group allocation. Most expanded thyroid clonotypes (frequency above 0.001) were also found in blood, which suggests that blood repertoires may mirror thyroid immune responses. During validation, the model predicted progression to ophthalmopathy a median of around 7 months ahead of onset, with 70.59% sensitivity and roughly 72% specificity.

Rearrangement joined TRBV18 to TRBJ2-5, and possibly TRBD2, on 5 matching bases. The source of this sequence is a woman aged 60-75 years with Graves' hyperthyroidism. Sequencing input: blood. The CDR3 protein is CASSPLAETQYF. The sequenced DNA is TGTGCCAGCTCACCACTAGCGGAGACCCAGTACTTC.